A selection of T cell receptor beta chains follows, all from one sample in a study of Graves' ophthalmopathy and Graves' hyperthyroidism. MiXCR, applied by TCRdb to the multiplex PCR reads, yields one record per CDR3 protein. The data contain about 420,000 distinct CDR3 sequences, 20% to 25% of them singletons. The specimen was peripheral blood. The receptors were gathered from a woman younger than 30 with stable Graves' hyperthyroidism. The CDR3 runs from the conserved cysteine through the conserved F or W. The D gene is left open where the match is weak. Only part of the rows carry a size: once, few, many, or a class if the clone is expanded.

d_gene	j_gene	v_gene	abundance	CDR3nt	CDR3aa
.	TRBJ2-2	TRBV6-1	.	TGTGCCAGCAGTGAAAGTGCAGATCGCCCCACCGGGGAGCTGTTTTTT	CASSESADRPTGELFF
TRBD2	TRBJ2-5	TRBV7-8	few	TGTGCCAGCAGTCCTTTAGCGGGAGGCACAGAGACCCAGTACTTC	CASSPLAGGTETQYF
TRBD2	TRBJ2-7	TRBV20-1	many	TGCAGTGCTAGAGACCGGGCGGGAGGGCCCGAGCAGTACTTC	CSARDRAGGPEQYF
TRBD2	TRBJ2-5	TRBV20-1	.	TGCAGTGCTCAACCTTTAGCGGGGAGTGGCGAAACCCAGTACTTC	CSAQPLAGSGETQYF
.	TRBJ2-5	TRBV6-1	few	TGTGCCAGCAGTGCTCCGGGGACAAAGACCCAGTACTTC	CASSAPGTKTQYF
.	TRBJ1-1	TRBV28	many	TGTGCCAGCAGTTTAATCCTCACAGGGAGTACTGAAGCTTTCTTT	CASSLILTGSTEAFF
.	TRBJ2-7	TRBV20-1	.	TGCAGTGCTAGAGATCTTTACACGGCAGGCTACGAGCAGTACTTC	CSARDLYTAGYEQYF
.	TRBJ1-6	TRBV6-5	many	TGTGCCAGCAGTTACTCGCCGAATTCTGGGTCTTCACCCCTCCACTTT	CASSYSPNSGSSPLHF
.	TRBJ2-5	TRBV19	many	TGTGCCAGTAGTTTGGGACCCTGGGAGACCCAGTACTTC	CASSLGPWETQYF
TRBD1	TRBJ2-7	TRBV28	.	TGTGCCAGCAGTTTTAGCCTAGGACAGGGATCTTACGGGCAGTACTTC	CASSFSLGQGSYGQYF
.	TRBJ2-3	TRBV2	many	TGTGCTACTGGGAAGGGGAGCACAGATACGCAGTATTTT	CATGKGSTDTQYF
TRBD1	TRBJ1-2	TRBV7-2	many	TGTGCCAGCAGCTTTGGTAGGGGGCGACGGGATGGCTACACCTTC	CASSFGRGRRDGYTF
.	TRBJ2-3	TRBV20-1	few	TGCAGTGCTACCGCCCTCTCAGCTAACACAGATACGCAGTATTTT	CSATALSANTDTQYF
TRBD2	TRBJ2-5	TRBV6-2/TRBV6-3	many	TGTGCCAGCAGTTACCACGGGACTAGCGGGAGTCGAGAGACCCAGTACTTC	CASSYHGTSGSRETQYF
TRBD1	TRBJ1-1	TRBV5-1	.	TGCGCCAGCAGCGTGACAGGGACGAACACTGAAGCTTTCTTT	CASSVTGTNTEAFF
.	TRBJ1-1	TRBV20-1	many	TGCAGTGCTAGGACCCCATTCAGACAGGCTGTACCAGAGGCTTTCTTT	CSARTPFRQAVPEAFF
.	TRBJ2-5	TRBV19	many	TGTGCCAGTAGTAAATTCTTGTGGCAGACCCAGTACTTC	CASSKFLWQTQYF
.	TRBJ2-7	TRBV7-3	many	TGTGCCAGCAGCTTAATGGGGGTGGAGGGCTACGAGCAGTACTTC	CASSLMGVEGYEQYF